This TCR beta chain came from a study of CD8 T cells in ankylosing spondylitis. V was pared by 3 bases and J by 7 bases, with 3 bases of the junction left unmatched. The CDR3 runs to 13 residues. The germline V gene has CDR1 SGHRS and CDR2 YFSETQ. This clonotype was found a few times. The antigen remains undetermined. Quantitative barcoded 5'-RACE was used to prepare TCR beta libraries. TCRdb reanalysed the 5' RACE reads using MiXCR and keeps one entry per CDR3 protein. The sample records approximately 300,000 distinct CDR3 sequences, around 8% being singletons. General study findings and limits: Characteristic of ankylosing spondylitis blood, it appeared, was a TCR beta motif comprising eight highly homologous variants.

The sample was blood, either unsorted or a sorted T cell fraction (not recorded which). The genes are TRBV5-1 and TRBJ2-1, with 8 bases matching TRBD2. The clonotype was recovered from a male donor with ankylosing spondylitis. The DNA for the CDR3 is TGCGCCAGCAGCTGGACTAGCAAGAATGAGCAGTTCTTC. Protein: CASSWTSKNEQFF.